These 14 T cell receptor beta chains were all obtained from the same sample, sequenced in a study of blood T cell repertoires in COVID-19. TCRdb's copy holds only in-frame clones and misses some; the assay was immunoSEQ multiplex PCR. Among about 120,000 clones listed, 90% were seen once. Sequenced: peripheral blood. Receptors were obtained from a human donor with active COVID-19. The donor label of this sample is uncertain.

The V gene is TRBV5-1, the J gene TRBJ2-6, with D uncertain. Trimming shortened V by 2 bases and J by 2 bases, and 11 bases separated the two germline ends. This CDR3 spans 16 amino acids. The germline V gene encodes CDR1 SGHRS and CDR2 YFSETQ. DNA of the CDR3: TGCGCCAGCAGCTTACCGATTCTAGCTGGGGCCAACGTCCTGACTTTC. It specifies CASSLPILAGANVLTF.

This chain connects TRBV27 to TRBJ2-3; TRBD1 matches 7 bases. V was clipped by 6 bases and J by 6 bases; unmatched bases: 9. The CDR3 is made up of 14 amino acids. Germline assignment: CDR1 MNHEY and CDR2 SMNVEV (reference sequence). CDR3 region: CASSKPTGFDTQYF. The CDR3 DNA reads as TGTGCCAGCAGCAAACCGACAGGGTTCGATACGCAGTATTTT.

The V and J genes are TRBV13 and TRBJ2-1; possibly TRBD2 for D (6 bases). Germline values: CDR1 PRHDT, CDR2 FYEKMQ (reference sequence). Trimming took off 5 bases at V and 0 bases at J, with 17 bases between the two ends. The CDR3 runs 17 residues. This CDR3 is CASSNPRSEGSYNEQFF. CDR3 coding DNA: TGTGCCAGCAGCAACCCAAGGTCGGAGGGCTCCTACAATGAGCAGTTCTTC.

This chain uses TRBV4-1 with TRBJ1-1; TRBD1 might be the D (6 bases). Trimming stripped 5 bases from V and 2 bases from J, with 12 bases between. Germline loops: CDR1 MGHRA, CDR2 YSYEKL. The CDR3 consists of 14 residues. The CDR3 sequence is CASSYPGANTEAFF. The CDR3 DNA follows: TGCGCCAGCAGCTACCCAGGGGCTAACACTGAAGCTTTCTTT.

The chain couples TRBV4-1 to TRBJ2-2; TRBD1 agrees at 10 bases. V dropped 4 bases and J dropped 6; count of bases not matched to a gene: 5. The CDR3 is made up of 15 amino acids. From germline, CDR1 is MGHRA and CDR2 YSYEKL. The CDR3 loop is CASSRDRGLPGELFF. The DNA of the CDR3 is TGCGCCAGCAGCCGCGACAGGGGGCTACCCGGGGAGCTGTTTTTT.

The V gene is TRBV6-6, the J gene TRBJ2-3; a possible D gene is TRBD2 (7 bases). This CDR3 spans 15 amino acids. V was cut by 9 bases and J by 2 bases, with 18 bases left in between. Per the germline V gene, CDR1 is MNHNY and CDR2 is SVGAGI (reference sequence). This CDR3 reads CARRGGAVTTDTQYF. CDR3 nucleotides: TGTGCCAGGAGGGGGGGGGCAGTTACCACAGATACGCAGTATTTT.

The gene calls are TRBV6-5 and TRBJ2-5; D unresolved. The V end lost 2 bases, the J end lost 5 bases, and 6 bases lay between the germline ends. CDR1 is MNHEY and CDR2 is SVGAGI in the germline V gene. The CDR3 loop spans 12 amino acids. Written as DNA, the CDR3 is TGTGCCAGCAGTTACAGCGTGGAGACCCAGTACTTC. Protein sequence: CASSYSVETQYF.

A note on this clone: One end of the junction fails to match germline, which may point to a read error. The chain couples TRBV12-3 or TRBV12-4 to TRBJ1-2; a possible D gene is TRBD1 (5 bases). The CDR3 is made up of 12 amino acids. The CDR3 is CASSSRTPSPTF. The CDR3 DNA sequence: TGTGCCAGCAGCTCGAGGACACCGAGCCCGACATTC.

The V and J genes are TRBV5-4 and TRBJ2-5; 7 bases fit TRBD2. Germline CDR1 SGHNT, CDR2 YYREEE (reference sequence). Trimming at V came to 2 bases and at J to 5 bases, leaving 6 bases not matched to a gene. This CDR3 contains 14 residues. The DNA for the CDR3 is TGTGCCAGCAGCTTTTCTAGCGGCCGCGAGACCCAGTACTTC. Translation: CASSFSSGRETQYF.

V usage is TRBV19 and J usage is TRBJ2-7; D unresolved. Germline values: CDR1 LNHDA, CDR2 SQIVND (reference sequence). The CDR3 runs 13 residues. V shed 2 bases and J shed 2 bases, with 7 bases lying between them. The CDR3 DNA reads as TGTGCCAGTAGTATAAGCGATACCTACGAGCAGTACTTC. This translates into CASSISDTYEQYF.

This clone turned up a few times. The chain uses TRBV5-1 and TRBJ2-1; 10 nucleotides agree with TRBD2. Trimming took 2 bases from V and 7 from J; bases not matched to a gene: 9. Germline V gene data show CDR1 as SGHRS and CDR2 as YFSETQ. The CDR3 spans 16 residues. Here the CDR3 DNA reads TGCGCCAGCAGCTTCGTTTTAGCGGGGGGCGGAAATGAGCAGTTCTTC. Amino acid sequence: CASSFVLAGGGNEQFF.

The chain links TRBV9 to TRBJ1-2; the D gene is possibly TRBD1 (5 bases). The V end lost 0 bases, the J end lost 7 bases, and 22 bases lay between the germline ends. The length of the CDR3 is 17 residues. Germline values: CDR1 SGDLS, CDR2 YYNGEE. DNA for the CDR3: TGTGCCAGCAGCGTAGACCCGGCGCCAGCAGGGCCCATTGGCTACACCTTC. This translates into CASSVDPAPAGPIGYTF.

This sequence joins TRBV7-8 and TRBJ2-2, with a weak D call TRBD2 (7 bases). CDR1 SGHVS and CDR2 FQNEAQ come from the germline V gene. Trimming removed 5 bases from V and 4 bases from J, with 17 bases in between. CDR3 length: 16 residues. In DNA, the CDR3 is TGTGCCAGCAGCCAGGGGCGGGGGCGGAGCACCGGGGAGCTGTTTTTT. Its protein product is CASSQGRGRSTGELFF.

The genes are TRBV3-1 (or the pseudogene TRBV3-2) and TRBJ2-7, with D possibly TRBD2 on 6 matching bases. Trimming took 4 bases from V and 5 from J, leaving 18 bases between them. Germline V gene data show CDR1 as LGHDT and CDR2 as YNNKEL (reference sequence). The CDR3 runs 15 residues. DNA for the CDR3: TGTGCCAGCAGCCTGACAGATAGTGCGGGGAACGAGCAGTACTTC. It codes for CASSLTDSAGNEQYF.